The next 20 T cell receptor beta chains were all read from a single sample in a study of Ad26.COV2.S vaccination and SARS-CoV-2 variants (dated by TCRdb to the early 2020s). Library preparation was by the immunoSEQ multiplex PCR assay. What TCRdb holds here is the immuneACCESS table cut down to in-frame rearrangements. Part of the clones is not present; checked against another copy, under half of the missing clones reflect an unresolved V gene, and the others are unexplained. This sample has 180,000 or so clones in its table, and about 83% of those were observed once. The top ten clonotypes cover 5% to 6.5% of the sample. What this sample's time point label stands for: individuals recovered from natural SARS-CoV-2 infection. Here the sequenced sample was peripheral blood, taken after recovery from COVID-19. Receptors originate from a human donor who had recovered from COVID-19.

The chain is built from TRBV19 and TRBJ1-1; 12 bases are shared with TRBD1. J lost 7 bases, V lost 5 bases, and 8 bases had no gene match. Germline V CDR1 and CDR2: LNHDA, SQIVND (reference sequence). There are 15 residues in the CDR3. The CDR3 region is CASSSRGTGGVEAFF. The CDR3 bases are TGTGCCAGTAGTTCAAGGGGGACAGGGGGCGTTGAAGCTTTCTTT.

Here the CDR3 reads CASSLGGPGAGELFF. The CDR3 DNA reads as TGTGCCAGTAGTCTAGGGGGACCGGGTGCCGGGGAGCTGTTTTTT. The chain is built from TRBV19 and TRBJ2-2, with D possibly matching TRBD1 (6 bases). Trimming pared 5 bases from V and 6 bases from J, leaving 16 bases between. CDR3 length: 15 amino acids. Per germline, CDR1 LNHDA and CDR2 SQIVND (reference sequence).

V gene TRBV1 combines with J gene TRBJ2-5; the D call TRBD2 from the table was never checked on the DNA. TRBV1 is recorded as a pseudogene. This CDR3 spans 16 amino acids. CDR3 loop: CTSSRGWGGAQETQYF. DNA for the CDR3: TGCACCAGCAGCCGTGGATGGGGGGGGGCCCAAGAGACCCAGTACTTC.

On this clone: An end of the junction does not agree with germline; a read error may underlie this. The rearrangement links TRBV7-7 to TRBJ2-1, with 8 bases fitting TRBD2. This CDR3 is 17 amino acids long. From germline, CDR1 is SSHAT and CDR2 FNYEAQ (reference sequence). The CDR3 DNA is TGTGCTAGCAGCCCAGGTAGTGGGACTAGCTCCTACAATGAGCAGTTCTTC. Protein product: CASSPGSGTSSYNEQFF.

The chain has TRBV12-5 and TRBJ2-7; tentatively, D is TRBD1 (6 bases). There are 14 residues in the CDR3. V lost 9 bases and J lost 3, with 18 bases in between. Germline V CDR1 and CDR2: LGHNT, FRNRAP. DNA for the CDR3: TGTGCTAGGGAGTTCAGGGGATTTAGCTACGAGCAGTACTTC. It encodes CAREFRGFSYEQYF. Using reference TRBV12-5 and TRBJ2-7 for the parts outside the CDR3, the full variable domain is DARVTQTPRHKVTEMGQEVTMRCQPILGHNTVFWYRQTMMQGLELLAYFRNRAPLDDSGMPKDRFSAEMPDATLATLKIQPSEPRDSAVYFCAREFRGFSYEQYFGPGTRLTVT.

This CDR3 is CASSSLAANTGELFF. CDR3 nucleotides: TGTGCCAGCAGCTCGCTAGCGGCGAACACCGGGGAGCTGTTTTTT. The genes are TRBV11-3 and TRBJ2-2; 7 bases match TRBD2. V dropped 4 bases and J dropped 0; count of bases not matched to a gene: 2. Germline-derived CDR1 and CDR2 are SGHNT and YENEEA. The CDR3 is 15 amino acids.

The rearrangement joins TRBV14 to TRBJ2-5; D uncertain. Germline values: CDR1 SGHDN, CDR2 FVKESK. CDR3 size: 15 residues. V lost 0 bases to trimming and J lost 5 bases, with 13 bases between them. CDR3 sequence reads: CASSQDTFLAETQYF. The CDR3 DNA sequence: TGTGCCAGCAGCCAAGATACGTTCTTGGCGGAGACCCAGTACTTC.

J is TRBJ1-6 and V is TRBV29-1; D is possibly TRBD1 (5 bases). Trimming shortened V by 6 bases and J by 10 bases, and 16 bases separated the two germline ends. CDR3 length: 13 amino acids. CDR1 and CDR2 from the germline V gene are SQVTM and ANQGSEA. The CDR3 nucleotides are TGCAGCGTCCGGACATCCCAGGGATCACCCCTCCACTTT. Protein: CSVRTSQGSPLHF. Using reference TRBV29-1 and TRBJ1-6 for the parts outside the CDR3, the full variable domain is SAVISQKPSRDICQRGTSLTIQCQVDSQVTMMFWYRQQPGQSLTLIATANQGSEATYESGFVIDKFPISRPNLTFSTLTVSNMSPEDSSIYLCSVRTSQGSPLHFGNGTRLTVT.

The chain uses TRBV21-1 and TRBJ1-6. TRBV21-1 is reported as a pseudogene. This CDR3 region has 15 residues. The DNA for the CDR3 is TGTGCCAGCAGTTTGAAGGGACGGCAGAATTCACCCCTCCACTTT. It is translated as CASSLKGRQNSPLHF.

The rearrangement links TRBV6-6 to TRBJ2-7, with D unclear. Germline loops: CDR1 MNHNY, CDR2 SVGAGI (reference sequence). The ends were cut back, 4 bases at V and 5 bases at J, with 6 bases in the middle. The CDR3 is made up of 11 amino acids. The DNA for the CDR3 is TGTGCCAGCAGTTTTGGACACGAGCAGTACTTC. Encoded protein: CASSFGHEQYF.

The CDR3 DNA is TGTGCCAGTAGTATAGCGACCATGGCCACAGATACGCAGTATTTT. It translates to CASSIATMATDTQYF. V and J are TRBV19 and TRBJ2-3; D not certain. V was clipped by 1 base and J by 2 bases, with 10 bases between them. The germline V gene encodes CDR1 LNHDA and CDR2 SQIVND (reference sequence). CDR3 length: 15 residues.

This clone turned up a few times. The chain combines TRBV4-1 with TRBJ1-3; 9 nucleotides line up with TRBD1. The CDR3 spans 17 residues. Germline-derived CDR1 and CDR2 are MGHRA and YSYEKL. Trimming cost V 2 bases and J 3 bases; bases outside gene matches: 8. In nucleotides, the CDR3 is TGCGCCAGCAGCCAAAGGACAGGGGCGTCAGTTGGAAACACCATATATTTT. This sequence encodes CASSQRTGASVGNTIYF.

This chain joins TRBV4-1 and TRBJ1-2, with 7 bases matching TRBD1. The V and J ends lost 0 bases and 6 bases, in that order; junction bases with no gene match: 7. This CDR3 has 15 amino acids. Germline V gene data show CDR1 as MGHRA and CDR2 as YSYEKL. The CDR3 region has the DNA TGCGCCAGCAGCCAAGATCCGGGACAGAGAGATGGCTACACCTTC. Translated, it gives CASSQDPGQRDGYTF.

J is TRBJ1-2 and V is TRBV5-1; 11 nucleotides align to TRBD1. V dropped 3 bases and J dropped 4; count of bases not matched to a gene: 5. This CDR3 has 15 residues. CDR1 SGHRS and CDR2 YFSETQ come from the germline V gene. The CDR3 DNA sequence: TGCGCCAGCAGCTCCCGGGACAGGGGGGTCTATGGCTACACCTTC. Its translation: CASSSRDRGVYGYTF.

CDR3 loop: CASRPTLAGPYEQYF. The CDR3 nucleotides are TGTGCCAGCAGACCAACTCTAGCGGGACCCTACGAGCAGTACTTC. The V and J genes are TRBV7-2 and TRBJ2-7, with 9 bases that match TRBD2. The J segment lost 2 bases and the V segment lost 6 bases, leaving 8 bases of the junction unmatched. The CDR3 totals 15 residues. The germline CDR1 and CDR2 sequences are SGHTA and FQGNSA.

This clone appeared a few times. The chain links TRBV19 to TRBJ1-5, with D maybe TRBD1 (6 bases). Germline V lookup: CDR1 LNHDA, CDR2 SQIVND (reference sequence). CDR3 length: 13 residues. The V end was cut by 6 bases, the J end by 6 bases, with 12 bases between. For the CDR3, the DNA is TGTGCCAGTAGGAGGGGGGCTGGTCAGCCCCAGCATTTT. It specifies CASRRGAGQPQHF.

The J gene is TRBJ2-3, the V gene TRBV6-5; 8 bases map to TRBD2. Losses at the gene ends were 8 bases for V and 0 bases for J; bases not matched to a gene: 7. Germline CDR1 and CDR2: MNHEY and SVGAGI. This CDR3 has 15 amino acids. This CDR3 is CASRSGGGSTDTQYF. The CDR3 DNA follows: TGTGCCAGCCGTTCGGGAGGGGGAAGCACAGATACGCAGTATTTT.

The V and J genes are TRBV4-2 and TRBJ1-6; D uncertain. Germline V CDR1 and CDR2: LGHNA, YNFKEQ. Between the trimmed V and J ends, which lost 1 base and 14 bases, there was a span of 15 bases. The CDR3 runs 14 residues. In DNA, the CDR3 is TGTGCCAGCAGCCAAGGCTCGGACTCACTGGCCCTCCACTTT. Its protein product is CASSQGSDSLALHF.

This clone occurred once. The V gene is TRBV6-5, the J gene TRBJ2-7, with D possibly TRBD2 on 6 matching bases. Germline loops: CDR1 MNHEY, CDR2 SVGAGI. V was trimmed by 5 bases and J by 3 bases, leaving 14 bases between them. The length of the CDR3 is 14 residues. The CDR3 spells CASSPGTADYEQYF. The CDR3, as DNA: TGTGCCAGCAGTCCTGGGACTGCCGACTACGAGCAGTACTTC.

This chain uses TRBV11-2 with TRBJ2-7, with D tentatively TRBD2 (7 bases). CDR1 and CDR2 (germline): SGHAT, FQNNGV. The CDR3 is made up of 16 amino acids. Trimming pared 4 bases from V and 2 bases from J, leaving 18 bases between. CDR3 loop: CASSWEGGEKPYEQYF. Written as DNA, the CDR3 is TGTGCCAGCAGCTGGGAAGGGGGGGAAAAGCCCTACGAGCAGTACTTC.